The entry that follows covers one T cell receptor beta chain sequence. This specimen comes from a study of control samples from healthy donors and cancer patients. The assay was immunoSEQ multiplex PCR, and TCRdb's table has in-frame clones only and misses some. The table has approximately 160,000 clones, around 94% seen once; the top ten hold 1.3% to 1.5%. Germline lookup yields CDR1 SNHLY and CDR2 FYNNEI. Trimming cost V 7 bases and J 2 bases, with 14 bases left between them. The CDR3 length is 14 residues. The receptor's source is a woman under 30 in good health. This chain joins TRBV2 and TRBJ1-1; no firm D call. Sequenced input: blood. The CDR3 DNA reads TGTGCCAGCACCCCGCTGACAACCAACACTGAAGCTTTCTTT. Translating it yields CASTPLTTNTEAFF.